A single sample is the source of the 8 T cell receptor beta chains below, sequenced in a study of regulatory T cells in long-lasting Graves disease. Documented time point: newly diagnosed GD, antithyroid drugs for less than 3 months. RNA from PBMCs was the source of the TCR library. The authors built TCR beta libraries using iRepertoire HTBI primers and Arm-PCR of CDR3 regions. TCRdb used MiXCR to reprocess the multiplex PCR reads, holding one entry per CDR3 protein. The repertoire holds 530,000 or so distinct CDR3 sequences, with 15% to 20% as singletons. In addition, the sample was reused for a study of T cells in Graves' hyperthyroidism and ophthalmopathy.

Material: peripheral blood mononuclear cells (PBMCs), obtained at new diagnosis, from a patient treated with antithyroid drugs. The receptor source for this set is a man aged 18 to 35 with Graves disease.

This sequence joins TRBV14 and TRBJ2-1; D call uncertain. The CDR3 extends over 14 amino acids. Germline V gene lookup returns CDR1 SGHDN and CDR2 FVKESK. Trimming cost V 5 bases and J 0 bases, with 8 bases left between them. The CDR3 protein is CASSEMGSYNEQFF. CDR3 DNA: TGTGCCAGCAGCGAGATGGGCTCCTACAATGAGCAGTTCTTC.

This clonotype was counted at least ten times. The chain uses TRBV2 and TRBJ2-1; 10 nucleotides align to TRBD2. The V and J ends lost 5 bases and 6 bases, in that order; junction bases with no gene match: 7. The CDR3 has 15 residues. In germline, CDR1 is SNHLY, CDR2 FYNNEI. The DNA of the CDR3 is TGTGCCAGCAGTCGAAGCGGGAGGGCGGGCAATGAGCAGTTCTTC. This sequence encodes CASSRSGRAGNEQFF.

This clonotype has only a few counts. This chain connects TRBV6-2 or TRBV6-3 to TRBJ1-2, with D perhaps TRBD1 (5 bases). The length of the CDR3 is 15 residues. CDR1 MNHEY and CDR2 SVGEGT come from the germline V gene. V lost 5 bases to trimming and J lost 3 bases, with 16 bases between them. The CDR3 reads CASSEGAGMDYGYTF. CDR3 in DNA: TGTGCCAGCAGTGAAGGCGCAGGGATGGACTATGGCTACACCTTC.

This clonotype was seen just once. The germline gene is not matched at one end of the junction; a read error may be the cause. The chain carries TRBV19 and TRBJ1-1; no reliable D call. CDR1 is LNHDA and CDR2 is SQIVND in the germline V gene (reference sequence). The CDR3 has 14 residues. The CDR3 DNA follows: TGTGCCAGTAGTATATGGGCCAGGCGGCCTGAAGCTTCCTTT. The encoded protein is CASSIWARRPEASF.

This clonotype was seen only a few times. Given a much more abundant clone one base away, this may be a read error. The J gene is TRBJ2-7, the V gene TRBV20-1, with D hard to call. The germline V gene has CDR1 DFQATT and CDR2 SNEGSKA (reference sequence). This CDR3 region has 12 residues. Trimming took off 6 bases at V and 3 bases at J, with 12 bases between the two ends. Here the CDR3 reads CSAWALIYEQYF. The CDR3 DNA reads as TGCAGTGCCTGGGCCCTAATCTACGAGCAGTACTTC.

This clonotype was observed at least ten times. This chain links TRBV2 with TRBJ2-7; TRBD2 might be the D (6 bases). Germline values: CDR1 SNHLY, CDR2 FYNNEI. Trimming pared 6 bases from V and 4 bases from J, leaving 16 bases between. There are 14 residues in the CDR3. The CDR3 loop reads CASRRAGGEYEQYF. DNA of the CDR3: TGTGCCAGCAGACGGGCCGGAGGGGAATACGAGCAGTACTTC. Full variable domain (rest looked up from reference TRBV2 and TRBJ2-7): EPEVTQTPSHQVTQMGQEVILRCVPISNHLYFYWYRQILGQKVEFLVSFYNNEISEKSEIFDDQFSVERPDGSNFTLKIRSTKLEDSAMYFCASRRAGGEYEQYFGPGTRLTVT.

The V and J genes are TRBV28 and TRBJ2-1; 10 nucleotides agree with TRBD2. The germline V gene encodes CDR1 MDHEN and CDR2 SYDVKM. The CDR3 totals 16 residues. With V trimmed by 5 bases and J by 5 bases, 9 bases remained unmatched. In nucleotides, the CDR3 is TGTGCCAGCAGTATCTGGACTAGCGGAGGCGACAATGAGCAGTTCTTC. The encoded protein is CASSIWTSGGDNEQFF.

There are a few counts of this clonotype. The chain couples TRBV27 to TRBJ2-1; 9 bases are a match to TRBD2. This CDR3 is built from 15 residues. The germline V gene has CDR1 MNHEY and CDR2 SMNVEV (reference sequence). Trimming took 4 bases from V and 3 from J; bases not matched to a gene: 4. The CDR3 region is CASSWRSGSYNEQFF. The CDR3 DNA sequence: TGTGCCAGCAGTTGGCGTAGCGGGAGCTACAATGAGCAGTTCTTC.